This entry concerns a single T cell receptor beta chain. Antigen specificity is unknown. Amplification of TCR beta CDR3 regions was performed using RNA transcripts as template. HTBI primers were employed in a first-round RT-PCR of the TCR CDR3. TCRdb re-analysed the multiplex PCR reads in MiXCR, keeping a single row per CDR3 protein. The sample records around 280,000 distinct CDR3 sequences, more than 10% being singletons. This entry belongs to a study of T cells in Graves' hyperthyroidism and ophthalmopathy. Together with thyroid ultrasound, orbital computed tomography, serum thyroxine and TRAb, clinical symptoms were used for diagnoses. The germline V gene encodes CDR1 SGHTA and CDR2 FQGNSA. V lost 5 bases, J lost 3 bases, and 14 bases lay in between. The CDR3 has 14 residues. Study-level results: Ophthalmopathy could be told apart from stable hyperthyroidism with a 13 V-J model.

This sequence joins TRBV7-2 and TRBJ2-7; unclear D gene. This sequence was found in a woman younger than 45 with Graves' hyperthyroidism that later progressed to Graves' ophthalmopathy. The specimen was blood. CDR3 in DNA: TGTGCCAGCAGCCCCCCCCCAGCGCTCTACGAGCAGTACTTC. It translates to CASSPPPALYEQYF.